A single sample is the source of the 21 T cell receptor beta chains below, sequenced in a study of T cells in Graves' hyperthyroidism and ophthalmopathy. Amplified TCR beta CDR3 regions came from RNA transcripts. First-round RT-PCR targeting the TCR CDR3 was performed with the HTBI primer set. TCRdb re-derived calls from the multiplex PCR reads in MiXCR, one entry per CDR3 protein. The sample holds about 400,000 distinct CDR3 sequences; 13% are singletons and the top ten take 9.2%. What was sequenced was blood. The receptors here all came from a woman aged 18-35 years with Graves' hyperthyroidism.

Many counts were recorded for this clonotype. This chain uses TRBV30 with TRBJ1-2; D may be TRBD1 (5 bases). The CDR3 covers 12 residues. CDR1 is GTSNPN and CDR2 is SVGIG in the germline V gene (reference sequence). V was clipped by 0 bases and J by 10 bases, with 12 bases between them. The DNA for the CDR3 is TGTGCCTGGAGTGTGGGGGGGAAGGACTACACCTTC. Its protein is CAWSVGGKDYTF.

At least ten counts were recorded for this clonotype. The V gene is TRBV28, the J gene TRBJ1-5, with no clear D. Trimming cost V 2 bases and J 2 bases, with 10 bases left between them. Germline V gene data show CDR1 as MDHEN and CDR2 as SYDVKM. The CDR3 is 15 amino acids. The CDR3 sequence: CASSLGRFGNQPQHF. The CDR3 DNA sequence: TGTGCCAGCAGTTTAGGTCGGTTCGGCAATCAGCCCCAGCATTTT.

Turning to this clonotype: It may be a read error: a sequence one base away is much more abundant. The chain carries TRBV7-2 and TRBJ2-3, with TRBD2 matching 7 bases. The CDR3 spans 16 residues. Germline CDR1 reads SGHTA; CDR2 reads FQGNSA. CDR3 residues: CASSPREAGEADMQYF. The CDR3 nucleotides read TGTGCCAGCAGCCCACGGGAGGCGGGAGAGGCAGATATGCAGTATTTT.

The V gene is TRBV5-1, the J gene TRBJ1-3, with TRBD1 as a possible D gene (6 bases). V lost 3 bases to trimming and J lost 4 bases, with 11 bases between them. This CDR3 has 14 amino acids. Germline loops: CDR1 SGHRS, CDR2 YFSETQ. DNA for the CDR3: TGCGCCAGCAGCTCAGGGGTTTCCGGAAACACCATATATTTT. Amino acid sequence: CASSSGVSGNTIYF.

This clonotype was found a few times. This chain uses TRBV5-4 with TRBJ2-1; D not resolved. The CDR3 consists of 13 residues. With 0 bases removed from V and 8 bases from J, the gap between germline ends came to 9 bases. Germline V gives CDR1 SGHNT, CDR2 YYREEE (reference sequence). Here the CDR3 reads CASSLGDLDEQFF. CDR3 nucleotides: TGTGCCAGCAGCTTGGGAGATCTTGATGAGCAGTTCTTC.

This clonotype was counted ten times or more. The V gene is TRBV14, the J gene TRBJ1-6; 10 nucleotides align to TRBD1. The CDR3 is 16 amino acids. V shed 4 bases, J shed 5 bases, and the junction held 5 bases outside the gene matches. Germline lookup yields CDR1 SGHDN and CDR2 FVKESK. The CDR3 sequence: CASSPLGQGDNSPLHF. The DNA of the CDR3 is TGTGCCAGCAGCCCGCTCGGACAGGGGGATAATTCACCCCTCCACTTT.

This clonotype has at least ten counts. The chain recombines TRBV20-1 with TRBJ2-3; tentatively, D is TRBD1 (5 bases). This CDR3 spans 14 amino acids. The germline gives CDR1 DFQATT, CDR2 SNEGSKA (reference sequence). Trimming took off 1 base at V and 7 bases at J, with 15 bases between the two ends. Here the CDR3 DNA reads TGCAGTGCTAGAGGGGCAGGGATAACGAATACGCAGTATTTT. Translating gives CSARGAGITNTQYF.

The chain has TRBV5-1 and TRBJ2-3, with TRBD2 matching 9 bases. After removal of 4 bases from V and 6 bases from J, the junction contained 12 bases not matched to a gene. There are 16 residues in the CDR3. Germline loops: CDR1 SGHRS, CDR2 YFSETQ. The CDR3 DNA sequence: TGCGCCAGCAGCCAAGTTCAGGCTAGCGGGAAGGATACGCAGTATTTT. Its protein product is CASSQVQASGKDTQYF.

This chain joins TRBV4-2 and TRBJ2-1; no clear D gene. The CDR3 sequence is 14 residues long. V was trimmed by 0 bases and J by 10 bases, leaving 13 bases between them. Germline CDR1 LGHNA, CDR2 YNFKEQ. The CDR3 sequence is CASSQEGSSTEQFF. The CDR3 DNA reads TGTGCCAGCAGCCAAGAAGGGTCCTCTACCGAGCAGTTCTTC.

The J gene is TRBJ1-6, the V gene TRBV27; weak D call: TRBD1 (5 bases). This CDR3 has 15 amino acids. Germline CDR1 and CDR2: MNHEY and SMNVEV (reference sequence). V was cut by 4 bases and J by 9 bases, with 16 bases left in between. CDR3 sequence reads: CASSWEGGASSPLHF. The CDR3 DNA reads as TGTGCCAGCAGTTGGGAGGGAGGGGCGTCTTCACCCCTCCACTTT.

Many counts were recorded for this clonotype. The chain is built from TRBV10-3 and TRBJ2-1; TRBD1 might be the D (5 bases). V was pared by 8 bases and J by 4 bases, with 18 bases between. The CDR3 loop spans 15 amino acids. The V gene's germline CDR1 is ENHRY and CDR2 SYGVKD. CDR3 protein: CAIAPRTRIYNEQFF. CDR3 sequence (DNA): TGTGCCATCGCCCCACGGACACGCATTTACAATGAGCAGTTCTTC.

The CDR3 loop reads CASSYRGSEGNEQFF. The DNA for the CDR3 is TGTGCCAGCAGTTACCGTGGGAGTGAGGGCAATGAGCAGTTCTTC. The V and J genes are TRBV6-9 and TRBJ2-1, with TRBD2 as a possible D gene (5 bases). The length of the CDR3 is 15 residues. Trimming took 3 bases from V and 6 from J, leaving 15 bases between them. The germline gives CDR1 MNHGY, CDR2 SVAAGI.

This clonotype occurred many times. This CDR3 is CASSENLGTPNEQFF. CDR3 nucleotide sequence: TGTGCCAGCAGTGAAAACTTAGGGACTCCCAATGAGCAGTTCTTC. This rearrangement joins TRBV2 to TRBJ2-1; a possible D gene is TRBD2 (6 bases). Trimming shortened V by 2 bases and J by 6 bases, and 14 bases separated the two germline ends. Germline V gives CDR1 SNHLY, CDR2 FYNNEI. The CDR3 sequence is 15 residues long.

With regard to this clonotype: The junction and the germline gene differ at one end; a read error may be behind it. CDR3 in DNA: TGTGCCAGCAGCCGAAAAACCGGGACCTCCTACGAGCAGTGCTTC. Encoded protein: CASSRKTGTSYEQCF. The genes are TRBV13 and TRBJ2-7; D assignment may be TRBD1 or TRBD2 (5 bases each). The CDR3 is 15 residues long. The germline V gene encodes CDR1 PRHDT and CDR2 FYEKMQ (reference sequence).

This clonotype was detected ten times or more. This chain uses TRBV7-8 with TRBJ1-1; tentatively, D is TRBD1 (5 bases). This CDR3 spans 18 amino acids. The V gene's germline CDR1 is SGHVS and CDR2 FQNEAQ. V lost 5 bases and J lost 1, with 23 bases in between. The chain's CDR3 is CASSHIRGIEASNTEAFF. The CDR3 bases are TGTGCCAGCAGCCACATAAGGGGTATCGAGGCGTCGAACACTGAAGCTTTCTTT.

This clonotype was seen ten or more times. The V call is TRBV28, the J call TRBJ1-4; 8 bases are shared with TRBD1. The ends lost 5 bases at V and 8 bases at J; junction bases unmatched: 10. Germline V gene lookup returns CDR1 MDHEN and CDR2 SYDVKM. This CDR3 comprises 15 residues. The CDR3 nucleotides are TGTGCCAGCAGTCCCTCCGGGACAGGAGGCGAAAAACTGTTTTTT. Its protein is CASSPSGTGGEKLFF.

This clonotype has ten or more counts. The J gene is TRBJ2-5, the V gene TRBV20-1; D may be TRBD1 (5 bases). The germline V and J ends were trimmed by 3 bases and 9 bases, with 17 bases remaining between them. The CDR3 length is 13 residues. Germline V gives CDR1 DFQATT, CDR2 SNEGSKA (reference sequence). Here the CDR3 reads CSARTRAEGAQYF. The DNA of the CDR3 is TGCAGTGCTAGGACCAGGGCGGAAGGGGCCCAGTACTTC.

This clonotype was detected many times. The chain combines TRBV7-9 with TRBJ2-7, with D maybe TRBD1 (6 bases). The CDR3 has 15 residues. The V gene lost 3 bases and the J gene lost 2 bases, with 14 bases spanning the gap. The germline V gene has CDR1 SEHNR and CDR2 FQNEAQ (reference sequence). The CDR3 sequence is CASSLKWGPPYEQYF. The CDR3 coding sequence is TGTGCCAGCAGCTTGAAGTGGGGGCCGCCCTACGAGCAGTACTTC. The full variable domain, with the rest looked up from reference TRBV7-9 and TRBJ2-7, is DTGVSQNPRHKITKRGQNVTFRCDPISEHNRLYWYRQTLGQGPEFLTYFQNEAQLEKSRLLSDRFSAERPKGSFSTLEIQRTEQGDSAMYLCASSLKWGPPYEQYFGPGTRLTVT.

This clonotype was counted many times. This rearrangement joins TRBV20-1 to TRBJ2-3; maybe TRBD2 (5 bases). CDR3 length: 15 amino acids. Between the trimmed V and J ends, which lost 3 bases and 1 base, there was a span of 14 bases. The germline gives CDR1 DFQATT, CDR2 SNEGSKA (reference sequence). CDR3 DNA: TGCAGTGCTAGGGATTCGTCTAGCCGCACAGATACGCAGTATTTT. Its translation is CSARDSSSRTDTQYF.

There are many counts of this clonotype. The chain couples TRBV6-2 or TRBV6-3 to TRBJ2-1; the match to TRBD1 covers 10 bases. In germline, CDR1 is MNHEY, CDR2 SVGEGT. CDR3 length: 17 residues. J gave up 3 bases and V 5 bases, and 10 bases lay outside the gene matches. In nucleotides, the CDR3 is TGTGCCAGCAGTCTGACTGTAGACAGGGGGCTCTACAATGAGCAGTTCTTC. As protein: CASSLTVDRGLYNEQFF.

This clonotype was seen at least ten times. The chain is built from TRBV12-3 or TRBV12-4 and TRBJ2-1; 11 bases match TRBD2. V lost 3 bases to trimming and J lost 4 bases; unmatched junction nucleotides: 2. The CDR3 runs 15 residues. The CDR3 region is CASSLTSGNYNEQFF. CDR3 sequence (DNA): TGTGCCAGCAGTTTGACTAGCGGGAATTACAATGAGCAGTTCTTC.